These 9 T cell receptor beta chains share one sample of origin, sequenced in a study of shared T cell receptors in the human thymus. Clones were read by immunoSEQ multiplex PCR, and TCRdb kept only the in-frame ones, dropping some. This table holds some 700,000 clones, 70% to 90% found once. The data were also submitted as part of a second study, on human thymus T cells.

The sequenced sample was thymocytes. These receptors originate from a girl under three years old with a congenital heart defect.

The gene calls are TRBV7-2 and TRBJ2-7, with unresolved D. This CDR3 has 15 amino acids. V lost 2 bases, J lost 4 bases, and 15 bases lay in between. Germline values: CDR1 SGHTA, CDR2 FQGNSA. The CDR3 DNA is TGTGCCAGCAGCTTACCGGATAGACATTCTTACGAGCAGTACTTC. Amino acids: CASSLPDRHSYEQYF.

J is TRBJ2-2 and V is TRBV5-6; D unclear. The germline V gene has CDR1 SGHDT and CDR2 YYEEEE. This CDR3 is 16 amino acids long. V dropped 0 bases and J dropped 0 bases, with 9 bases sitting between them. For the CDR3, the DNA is TGTGCCAGCAGCTTGGACCTAGTGGCGAACACCGGGGAGCTGTTTTTT. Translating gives CASSLDLVANTGELFF.

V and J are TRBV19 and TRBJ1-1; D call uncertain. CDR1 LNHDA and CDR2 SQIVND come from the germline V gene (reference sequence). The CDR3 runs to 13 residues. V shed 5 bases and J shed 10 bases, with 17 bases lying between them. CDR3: CASSSSPAPGAFF. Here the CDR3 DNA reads TGTGCCAGTAGTTCCTCACCCGCGCCGGGAGCTTTCTTT.

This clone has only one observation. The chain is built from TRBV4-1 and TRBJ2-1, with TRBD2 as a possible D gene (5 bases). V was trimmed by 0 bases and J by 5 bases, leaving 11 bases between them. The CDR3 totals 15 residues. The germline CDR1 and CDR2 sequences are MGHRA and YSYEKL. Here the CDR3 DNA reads TGCGCCAGCAGCCAAGAACTAGATCGGGACAATGAGCAGTTCTTC. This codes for CASSQELDRDNEQFF.

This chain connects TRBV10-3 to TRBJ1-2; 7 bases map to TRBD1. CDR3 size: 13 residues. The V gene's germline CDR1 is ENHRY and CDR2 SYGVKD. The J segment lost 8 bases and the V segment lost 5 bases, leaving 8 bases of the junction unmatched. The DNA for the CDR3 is TGTGCCATCAGTTTAAAGACAGGGAAAGGCTACACCTTC. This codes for CAISLKTGKGYTF.

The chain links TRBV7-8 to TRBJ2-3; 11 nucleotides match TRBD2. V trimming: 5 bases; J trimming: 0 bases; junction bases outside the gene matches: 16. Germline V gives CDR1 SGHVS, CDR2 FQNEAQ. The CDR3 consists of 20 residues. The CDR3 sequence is CASSKSKNLAGGESTDTQYF. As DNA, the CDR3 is TGTGCCAGCAGCAAGAGTAAAAATCTAGCGGGGGGCGAAAGCACAGATACGCAGTATTTT.

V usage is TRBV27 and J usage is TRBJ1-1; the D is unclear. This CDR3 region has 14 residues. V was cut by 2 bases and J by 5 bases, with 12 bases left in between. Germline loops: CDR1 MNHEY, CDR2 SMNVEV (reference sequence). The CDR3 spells CASSLDVRRTEAFF. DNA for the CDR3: TGTGCCAGCAGTTTAGACGTAAGGAGGACTGAAGCTTTCTTT.

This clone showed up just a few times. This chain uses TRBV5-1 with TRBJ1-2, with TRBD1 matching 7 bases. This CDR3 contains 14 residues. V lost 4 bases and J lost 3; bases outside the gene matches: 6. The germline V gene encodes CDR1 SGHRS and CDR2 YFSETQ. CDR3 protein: CASSTDRRYYGYTF. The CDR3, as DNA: TGCGCCAGCAGCACGGACAGGCGATACTATGGCTACACCTTC.

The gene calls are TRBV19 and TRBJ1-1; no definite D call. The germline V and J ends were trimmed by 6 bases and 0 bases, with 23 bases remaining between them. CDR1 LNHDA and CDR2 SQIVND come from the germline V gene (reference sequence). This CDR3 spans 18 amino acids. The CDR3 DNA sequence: TGTGCCAGTAGCCCACCCCTACGGGAGCTCACCATGAACACTGAAGCTTTCTTT. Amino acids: CASSPPLRELTMNTEAFF.